Listed below are T cell receptor beta chains from one sample, sequenced in a study of OX40 agonist ivuxolimab in advanced cancers. The assay was immunoSEQ multiplex PCR, and TCRdb's table has in-frame clones only and misses some. This repertoire shows about 66,000 clones, roughly 89% found once; its top ten account for 2.5% to 3%. The sequencing used CD4+ or CD8+ T cells sorted from blood, collected in a trial of the OX40 agonist ivuxolimab. Source of these receptors: an adult with an advanced solid tumor such as melanoma, head and neck, liver or kidney cancer. Each CDR3 is given with its conserved first and last residue. D genes are given only for firm matches. Size is omitted from some rows. Given values are once, few, many or a class for expanded clones.

clone_size: NA
j_call: TRBJ2-1
d_call: TRBD1
v_call: TRBV27
cdr3_aa: CASKLDRGPENEQFF
cdr3_nt: TGTGCCAGCAAATTAGACAGGGGGCCAGAAAATGAGCAGTTCTTC

clone_size: NA
j_call: TRBJ2-3
d_call: NA
v_call: TRBV5-4
cdr3_aa: CASTRFSTDTQYF
cdr3_nt: TGTGCCAGCACACGGTTTAGCACAGATACGCAGTATTTT

clone_size: NA
j_call: TRBJ1-1
d_call: NA
v_call: TRBV7-9
cdr3_aa: CASSSSGGRAFF
cdr3_nt: TGTGCCAGCAGCTCCTCGGGCGGTCGAGCTTTCTTT

clone_size: NA
j_call: TRBJ1-5
d_call: NA
v_call: TRBV19
cdr3_aa: CASSMDTGFGGNQPQHF
cdr3_nt: TGTGCCAGTAGTATGGATACAGGGTTTGGGGGAAATCAGCCCCAGCATTTT

clone_size: few
j_call: TRBJ2-1
d_call: TRBD2
v_call: TRBV2
cdr3_aa: CASSHGRDSYNEQFF
cdr3_nt: TGTGCCAGCAGTCACGGGAGGGACTCCTACAATGAGCAGTTCTTC

clone_size: NA
j_call: TRBJ1-2
d_call: NA
v_call: TRBV11-2
cdr3_aa: CASSTEVWGGYTF
cdr3_nt: TGTGCCAGCAGCACAGAGGTCTGGGGTGGCTACACCTTC

clone_size: once
j_call: TRBJ1-1
d_call: TRBD1
v_call: TRBV29-1
cdr3_aa: CSARDRGHTEAFF
cdr3_nt: TGCAGCGCAAGGGACAGGGGGCATACTGAAGCTTTCTTT

clone_size: NA
j_call: TRBJ1-5
d_call: NA
v_call: TRBV28
cdr3_aa: CASRDYSNQPQHF
cdr3_nt: TGTGCCAGCAGGGATTATAGCAATCAGCCCCAGCATTTT

clone_size: NA
j_call: TRBJ2-5
d_call: NA
v_call: TRBV11-2
cdr3_aa: CASGTGSGETQYF
cdr3_nt: TGTGCCAGCGGAACGGGTAGTGGAGAGACCCAGTACTTC

clone_size: few
j_call: TRBJ2-6
d_call: NA
v_call: TRBV19
cdr3_aa: CASSIGDYNSGANVLTF
cdr3_nt: TGTGCCAGTAGTATAGGGGATTATAACTCTGGGGCCAACGTCCTGACTTTC

clone_size: NA
j_call: TRBJ2-7
d_call: TRBD2
v_call: TRBV6-5
cdr3_aa: CASSLAGDSYEQYF
cdr3_nt: TGTGCCAGCAGCCTAGCGGGAGACTCCTACGAGCAGTACTTC

clone_size: few
j_call: TRBJ1-2
d_call: TRBD1
v_call: TRBV7-9
cdr3_aa: CASSLTGQDYGYTF
cdr3_nt: TGTGCCAGCAGCTTAACCGGACAGGACTATGGCTACACCTTC

clone_size: NA
j_call: TRBJ2-7
d_call: NA
v_call: TRBV10-3
cdr3_aa: CAIGRASYEQYF
cdr3_nt: TGTGCCATCGGTCGAGCCTCCTACGAGCAGTACTTC

clone_size: NA
j_call: TRBJ2-1
d_call: TRBD1
v_call: TRBV28
cdr3_aa: CASDQDRGLYNEQFF
cdr3_nt: TGTGCCAGCGACCAGGACAGGGGGCTCTACAATGAGCAGTTCTTC

clone_size: NA
j_call: TRBJ2-1
d_call: TRBD2
v_call: TRBV29-1
cdr3_aa: CSVAFGLAGYEQFF
cdr3_nt: TGCAGCGTTGCATTCGGACTAGCGGGATATGAGCAGTTCTTC

clone_size: NA
j_call: TRBJ1-5
d_call: TRBD1
v_call: TRBV10-3
cdr3_aa: CAISEGTGTGGDRQPQHF
cdr3_nt: TGTGCCATCAGTGAGGGTACAGGTACAGGGGGCGATCGGCAGCCCCAGCATTTT

clone_size: NA
j_call: TRBJ1-1
d_call: NA
v_call: TRBV7-9
cdr3_aa: CASSPHRDFPEAFF
cdr3_nt: TGTGCCAGCAGCCCTCACAGGGATTTCCCTGAAGCTTTCTTT

clone_size: NA
j_call: TRBJ2-1
d_call: NA
v_call: TRBV19
cdr3_aa: CASDSGRDEQFF
cdr3_nt: TGTGCCAGTGACTCGGGTAGGGATGAGCAGTTCTTC

clone_size: NA
j_call: TRBJ1-6
d_call: NA
v_call: TRBV4-3
cdr3_aa: CASSLHRASNSPLHF
cdr3_nt: TGCGCCAGCAGCTTGCACAGGGCGAGTAATTCACCCCTCCACTTT

clone_size: once
j_call: TRBJ2-1
d_call: NA
v_call: TRBV19
cdr3_aa: CASSTGLANEQFF
cdr3_nt: TGTGCCAGTAGTACTGGACTGGCAAATGAGCAGTTCTTC

clone_size: NA
j_call: TRBJ2-5
d_call: TRBD1
v_call: TRBV5-1
cdr3_aa: CASGTRAGGQETQYF
cdr3_nt: TGCGCCAGCGGGACCCGGGCAGGGGGCCAGGAGACCCAGTACTTC

clone_size: NA
j_call: TRBJ2-1
d_call: NA
v_call: TRBV5-1
cdr3_aa: CASSFQVINNEQFF
cdr3_nt: TGCGCCAGCAGCTTTCAGGTTATAAACAATGAGCAGTTCTTC

clone_size: NA
j_call: TRBJ2-6
d_call: NA
v_call: TRBV25-1
cdr3_aa: CASGGAGSGANVLTF
cdr3_nt: TGTGCCAGTGGCGGGGCGGGTTCCGGGGCCAACGTCCTGACTTTC

clone_size: NA
j_call: TRBJ1-1
d_call: NA
v_call: TRBV11-2
cdr3_aa: CASSASTGKVTEAFF
cdr3_nt: TGTGCCAGCAGCGCCAGTACAGGGAAGGTAACTGAAGCTTTCTTT

clone_size: NA
j_call: TRBJ2-1
d_call: NA
v_call: TRBV30
cdr3_aa: CAWSVVVGGEQFF
cdr3_nt: TGTGCCTGGAGTGTGGTAGTGGGTGGGGAGCAGTTCTTC

clone_size: NA
j_call: TRBJ2-1
d_call: NA
v_call: TRBV19
cdr3_aa: CASTQGPYNEQFF
cdr3_nt: TGTGCCAGTACCCAGGGGCCCTACAATGAGCAGTTCTTC

clone_size: NA
j_call: TRBJ2-1
d_call: TRBD2
v_call: TRBV7-2
cdr3_aa: CASSQGTAGGYNEQFF
cdr3_nt: TGTGCCAGCAGCCAGGGTACGGCGGGGGGCTACAATGAGCAGTTCTTC

clone_size: NA
j_call: TRBJ2-3
d_call: TRBD2
v_call: TRBV11-2
cdr3_aa: CASSLGVAGGSDTQYF
cdr3_nt: TGTGCCAGCAGCTTAGGGGTAGCGGGAGGGTCAGATACGCAGTATTTT

clone_size: NA
j_call: TRBJ2-1
d_call: NA
v_call: TRBV30
cdr3_aa: CAGQIYNEQFF
cdr3_nt: TGTGCCGGACAGATTTACAATGAGCAGTTCTTC

clone_size: NA
j_call: TRBJ2-3
d_call: NA
v_call: TRBV21-1
cdr3_aa: CASQKGGAPRVGDTQYF
cdr3_nt: TGTGCCAGCCAAAAGGGCGGGGCCCCACGGGTCGGTGATACGCAGTATTTT

clone_size: NA
j_call: TRBJ1-1
d_call: TRBD1
v_call: TRBV30
cdr3_aa: CAWILGQTILKNTEAFF
cdr3_nt: TGTGCCTGGATACTGGGACAGACCATCCTCAAGAACACTGAAGCTTTCTTT

clone_size: NA
j_call: TRBJ2-5
d_call: TRBD2
v_call: TRBV5-1
cdr3_aa: CASSLETSGQETQYF
cdr3_nt: TGCGCCAGCAGCTTGGAGACTAGCGGCCAAGAGACCCAGTACTTC

clone_size: NA
j_call: TRBJ1-2
d_call: NA
v_call: TRBV27
cdr3_aa: CASSPGTYGYTF
cdr3_nt: TGTGCCAGCAGTCCCGGGACCTATGGCTACACCTTC

clone_size: NA
j_call: TRBJ2-7
d_call: NA
v_call: TRBV28
cdr3_aa: CASSLLGGYEQYF
cdr3_nt: TGTGCCAGCAGTTTACTCGGGGGATACGAGCAGTACTTC

clone_size: NA
j_call: TRBJ2-2
d_call: NA
v_call: TRBV15
cdr3_aa: CATSRAPPAQRDTGELFF
cdr3_nt: TGTGCCACCAGCAGAGCCCCCCCGGCCCAGCGGGACACCGGGGAGCTGTTTTTT

clone_size: NA
j_call: TRBJ2-7
d_call: TRBD1
v_call: TRBV5-1
cdr3_aa: CASSLTGATYEQYF
cdr3_nt: TGCGCCAGCAGCCTGACAGGGGCCACCTACGAGCAGTACTTC

clone_size: NA
j_call: TRBJ2-5
d_call: TRBD2
v_call: TRBV7-9
cdr3_aa: CASSLELLLAGVQETQYF
cdr3_nt: TGTGCCAGCAGCTTAGAATTGTTACTAGCGGGAGTCCAAGAGACCCAGTACTTC

clone_size: once
j_call: TRBJ2-2
d_call: NA
v_call: TRBV5-6
cdr3_aa: CASSSLMDDPGTGELFF
cdr3_nt: TGTGCCAGCAGCTCCCTCATGGACGATCCGGGCACCGGGGAGCTGTTTTTT

clone_size: once
j_call: TRBJ2-2
d_call: NA
v_call: TRBV19
cdr3_aa: CASRIITETGELFF
cdr3_nt: TGTGCCAGTAGAATAATAACAGAGACCGGGGAGCTGTTTTTT

clone_size: once
j_call: TRBJ2-7
d_call: NA
v_call: TRBV11-2
cdr3_aa: CASSFITGYEQYF
cdr3_nt: TGTGCCAGCAGCTTTATTACAGGCTACGAGCAGTACTTC